These T cell receptor beta chains were read from a single sample in a study of T cells after yellow fever vaccination. TCRdb reprocessed the 5' RACE reads with MiXCR, giving one entry per CDR3 protein. The sample has about 340,000 distinct CDR3 sequences, 8.5% to 10% seen once; the top ten hold about a sixth. The specimen comprised PBMCs, sampled on the day of the first yellow fever vaccination. Receptor source: a man younger than 30 who received the YFV17D yellow fever vaccine. Each CDR3 is given without its conserved first and last residue. Clone size is not always given. Where it is, it says once, few, many or a class for expanded clones.

clone size	V gene	CDR3 protein
many	TRBV3-1	ASSHLTAGNTIY
few	TRBV28	ASSPHRQGASNQPQH
many	TRBV7-3	ASSPDRGRNEQF
many	TRBV27	ASSSGQGGTYNEQF
few	TRBV28	ASSFGAGSTGELF
few	TRBV3-1	ASRDPNNYGYT
many	TRBV12-3/TRBV12-4	ASSPQEARAQY
few	TRBV6-5	ASSSGTLNQETQY
few	TRBV6-1	ASSAWGDRTAF
.	TRBV29-1	SVDRGSTGELF
many	TRBV10-3	AISESTATKAQH
.	TRBV5-6	ASKTEVREVNEQF
.	TRBV5-4	ASRAGQGAYYGYT
.	TRBV27	ASGSETWDRDEQY
few	TRBV18	ASSGLEQF
few	TRBV7-2	ASGTLKVGEKLF